These 8 T cell receptor beta chains came from one sample sequenced in a study of blood T cell repertoires in COVID-19. Using immunoSEQ multiplex PCR, the repertoire was profiled, and TCRdb retains in-frame clones only, with some absent. The sample records under 250,000 clones, around 85% being singletons. Sequencing was performed on peripheral blood. These receptors were obtained from a woman in her sixties or seventies with COVID-19, enrolled during active disease.

This clone showed up just once. The genes are TRBV18 and TRBJ1-2; D uncertain. Germline-derived CDR1 and CDR2 are KGHSH and LQKENI. This CDR3 comprises 14 residues. V was trimmed by 3 bases and J by 11 bases, leaving 19 bases between them. CDR3 residues: CASSPTPREAEYTF. Here the CDR3 DNA reads TGTGCCAGCTCACCGACTCCCCGGGAAGCCGAGTACACCTTC.

The V gene is TRBV4-1, the J gene TRBJ2-7; maybe TRBD2 (5 bases). Per germline, CDR1 MGHRA and CDR2 YSYEKL. V lost 5 bases and J 2 bases, leaving 19 bases between the germline ends. The CDR3 is 16 residues long. This CDR3 reads CASSFHREPGAYEQYF. CDR3 bases: TGCGCCAGCAGCTTTCACCGGGAACCTGGGGCCTACGAGCAGTACTTC.

The chain joins TRBV6-2 or TRBV6-3 to TRBJ1-6, with D possibly matching TRBD1 (6 bases). This CDR3 has 16 residues. Germline CDR1 is MNHEY and CDR2 is SVGEGT. V dropped 5 bases and J dropped 2 bases, with 13 bases sitting between them. CDR3 nucleotides: TGTGCCAGCAGTCCCGACAGGACCACCTATAATTCACCCCTCCACTTT. Protein product: CASSPDRTTYNSPLHF.

This chain uses TRBV5-8 with TRBJ1-2; tentatively, D is TRBD1 (6 bases). CDR1 SGHTS and CDR2 YDEGEE come from the germline V gene. The CDR3 has 14 amino acids. Trimming cost V 6 bases and J 7 bases, with 19 bases left between them. CDR3 residues: CASTWDTSRSGYTF. The CDR3 coding sequence is TGTGCCAGCACCTGGGACACCTCCCGATCTGGCTACACCTTC.

V is TRBV30 and J is TRBJ1-6; D is undetermined. The V end was cut by 3 bases, the J end by 10 bases, with 10 bases between. Germline lookup yields CDR1 GTSNPN and CDR2 SVGIG (reference sequence). This CDR3 contains 12 residues. CDR3 protein: CAWRQRESPLHF. CDR3 sequence (DNA): TGTGCCTGGAGGCAGAGGGAATCACCCCTCCACTTT.

The V gene is TRBV9, the J gene TRBJ1-5; D is uncertain. The CDR3 spans 15 residues. Trimming stripped 0 bases from V and 0 bases from J, with 7 bases between. Germline V gene lookup returns CDR1 SGDLS and CDR2 YYNGEE. CDR3 nucleotide sequence: TGTGCCAGCAGCGTAGGAGGCAATAGCAATCAGCCCCAGCATTTT. Encoded protein: CASSVGGNSNQPQHF.

The rearrangement links TRBV6-1 to TRBJ2-7; a weak D match, TRBD2 (6 bases). Germline assignment: CDR1 MNHNS and CDR2 SASEGT. The CDR3 runs 15 residues. With 1 base removed from V and 3 bases from J, the gap between germline ends came to 13 bases. DNA for the CDR3: TGTGCCAGCAGTGAAGAGCCGGGAGAATACTACGAGCAGTACTTC. Residues: CASSEEPGEYYEQYF.

This rearrangement joins TRBV7-8 to TRBJ2-5; 12 nucleotides agree with TRBD2. The CDR3 totals 19 residues. The V segment lost 1 base and the J segment 4 bases; nucleotides outside the gene matches: 13. CDR1 and CDR2 (germline): SGHVS, FQNEAQ. CDR3 bases: TGTGCCAGCAGCTTAGACGGGACTAGCGGGTATCCATTACGAGAGACCCAGTACTTC. Encoded protein: CASSLDGTSGYPLRETQYF.